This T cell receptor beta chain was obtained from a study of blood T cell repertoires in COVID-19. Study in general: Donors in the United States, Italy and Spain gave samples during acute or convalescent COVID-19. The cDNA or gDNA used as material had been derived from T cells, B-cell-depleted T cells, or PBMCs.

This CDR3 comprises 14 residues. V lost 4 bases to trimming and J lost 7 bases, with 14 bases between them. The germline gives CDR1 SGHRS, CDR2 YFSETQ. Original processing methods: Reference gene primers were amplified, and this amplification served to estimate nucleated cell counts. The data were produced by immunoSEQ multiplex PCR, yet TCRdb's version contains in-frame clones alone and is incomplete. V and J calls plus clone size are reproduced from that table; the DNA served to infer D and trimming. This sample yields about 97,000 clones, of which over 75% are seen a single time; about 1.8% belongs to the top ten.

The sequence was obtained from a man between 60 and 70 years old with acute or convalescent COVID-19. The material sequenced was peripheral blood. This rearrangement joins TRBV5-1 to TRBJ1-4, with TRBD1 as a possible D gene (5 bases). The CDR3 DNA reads TGCGCCAGCAGCATAGGACGGACAAGTGAAAAACTGTTTTTT. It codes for CASSIGRTSEKLFF.